This is a list of T cell receptor beta chains from one sample in a study of radiotherapy plus CTLA-4 blockade in lung cancer. Profiled with immunoSEQ multiplex PCR; TCRdb holds only in-frame clones, not every one. The data show some 80,000 clones, 84% seen once. Material: peripheral blood, obtained from a patient treated with radiotherapy plus ipilimumab. These receptors all stem from a human donor with non-small cell lung cancer who had stable disease on radiotherapy plus ipilimumab. Each CDR3 is given with its conserved first and last residue. The D gene is left open where the match is weak. Clone sizes are given selectively: once, few, many, or a class where the clone is expanded.

j_gene | v_gene | d_gene | abundance | CDR3nt | CDR3aa
TRBJ2-3 | TRBV18 | - | - | TGTGCCAGCGCTGACGGATCCACAGATACGCAGTATTTT | CASADGSTDTQYF
TRBJ1-1 | TRBV7-2 | - | - | TGTGCCAGCAGCTTAGGGTCGGGGAACACTGAAGCTTTCTTT | CASSLGSGNTEAFF
TRBJ2-7 | TRBV5-1 | TRBD2 | - | TGCGCCAGCAGCTTGGGACTAGCGGGGGTCTACGAGCAGTACTTC | CASSLGLAGVYEQYF
TRBJ2-7 | TRBV28 | TRBD1 | - | TGTGCCAGCAGTTTAAGACAGGGGGCACACGAGCAGTACTTC | CASSLRQGAHEQYF
TRBJ2-7 | TRBV25-1 | - | - | TGTGCCAGCAGTGAAGGCCTTTACGAGCAGTACTTC | CASSEGLYEQYF
TRBJ1-5 | TRBV28 | - | - | TGTGCCAGCAGTTTATCGGCAGTCCAGCCCCAGCATTTT | CASSLSAVQPQHF
TRBJ1-1 | TRBV5-1 | - | - | TGCGCCAGCAGCTTGAGAGGGGGCACTGAAGCTTTCTTT | CASSLRGGTEAFF
TRBJ1-5 | TRBV21-1 | - | - | TGTGCCAGCGGACGACATCTCCATGAAAATCAGCCCCAGCATTTT | CASGRHLHENQPQHF
TRBJ2-3 | TRBV30 | - | - | TGTGCCTGGAGTAACGGGGTAACAGATACGCAGTATTTT | CAWSNGVTDTQYF
TRBJ1-1 | TRBV30 | - | - | TGTGCCTGGACTCCAGGGGCGGGCACTGAAGCTTTCTTT | CAWTPGAGTEAFF
TRBJ2-7 | TRBV5-1 | - | - | TGCGCCAGCAGCCCAAACGGGGTTGGGGGGTCTACCTACGAGCAGTACTTC | CASSPNGVGGSTYEQYF
TRBJ2-5 | TRBV30 | - | once | TGTGCCTGGAGTGTGGGAGGAGGTAGGGTCCAAGAGACCCAGTACTTC | CAWSVGGGRVQETQYF
TRBJ1-1 | TRBV14 | - | - | TGTGCCAGCAGCCAAGGGGTAGGGGGTAGAAACACTGAAGCTTTCTTT | CASSQGVGGRNTEAFF
TRBJ1-1 | TRBV19 | - | - | TGTGCCAGTAGTCTTCAGGGGAATACTGAAGCTTTCTTT | CASSLQGNTEAFF
TRBJ2-1 | TRBV18 | - | once | TGTGCCAGCTCACCAGGCCCCTCGGAGCAGTTCTTC | CASSPGPSEQFF
TRBJ2-5 | TRBV4-1 | - | - | TGCGCCAGCAGCCAAGGAAGGGGACAAGAGACCCAGTACTTC | CASSQGRGQETQYF
TRBJ2-1 | TRBV2 | - | - | TGTGCCAGCAGCCCCCATCCCGGGGGTGAATATCAGCAGTTCTTC | CASSPHPGGEYQQFF
TRBJ2-7 | TRBV19 | - | - | TGTGCCAGTAGTATCGAGGGGGGGACGTCCTACGAGCAGTACTTC | CASSIEGGTSYEQYF
TRBJ2-1 | TRBV30 | - | - | TGTGCCTGGAGTGTACTCAGTTACAATGAGCAGTTCTTC | CAWSVLSYNEQFF
TRBJ1-4 | TRBV5-1 | - | - | TGCGCCAGCAGCATCGCAACCAAGGGTGAAAAACTGTTTTTT | CASSIATKGEKLFF
TRBJ1-5 | TRBV19 | TRBD1 | few | TGTGCCAGTATCGGGACAGGGGGGTTCAATCAGCCCCAGCATTTT | CASIGTGGFNQPQHF
TRBJ2-5 | TRBV19 | - | - | TGTGCCAGTGGACAGAGATGGGGAGAGACCCAGTACTTC | CASGQRWGETQYF
TRBJ1-2 | TRBV21-1 | - | - | TGTGCCAGGACCGGGACTGAGGGCTATGGCTACACCTTC | CARTGTEGYGYTF
TRBJ1-5 | TRBV11-2 | - | - | TGTGCCAGCAGCTTAGGTGCAGGGTACAATCAGCCCCAGCATTTT | CASSLGAGYNQPQHF
TRBJ1-2 | TRBV19 | - | - | TGTGCCAGTAGTGAAGGGCTCTCCCTCGCAAGATATGGCTACACCTTC | CASSEGLSLARYGYTF
TRBJ2-7 | TRBV14 | TRBD1 | - | TGTGCCAGCAGCCAAACGGACAGGATTGCCTACGAGCAGTACTTC | CASSQTDRIAYEQYF
TRBJ2-7 | TRBV18 | TRBD1 | - | TGTGCCAGCGTCGGGACAGGCTACGAGCAGTACTTC | CASVGTGYEQYF
TRBJ2-2 | TRBV7-3 | TRBD2 | - | TGTGCCAGCAGCGGTAGCGGGGGGGACACCGGGGAGCTGTTTTTT | CASSGSGGDTGELFF
TRBJ1-6 | TRBV2 | - | - | TGTGCCAGCCGGGACACAAATTCACCCCTCCACTTT | CASRDTNSPLHF
TRBJ1-6 | TRBV5-4 | TRBD1 | few | TGTGCCAGCAGCTCATCTCCGGGACAGGTGAATTCACCCCTCCACTTT | CASSSSPGQVNSPLHF
TRBJ2-1 | TRBV9 | TRBD2 | - | TGTGCCAGCAGCGTAGCGGGTAGCGGGAGGGGAAATGAGCAGTTCTTC | CASSVAGSGRGNEQFF
TRBJ1-5 | TRBV19 | - | - | TGTGCCAGTAGTATCCCCCCCGGTGAGCCCCAGCATTTT | CASSIPPGEPQHF
TRBJ1-1 | TRBV7-3 | - | - | TGTGCCAGCAGCTTAACGGCTTGGGACACTGAAGCTTTCTTT | CASSLTAWDTEAFF
TRBJ2-5 | TRBV7-9 | TRBD1 | - | TGTGCCAGCAGCCGGGGACAGGGGATGGGGACCCAGTACTTC | CASSRGQGMGTQYF
TRBJ1-1 | TRBV9 | - | - | TGTGCCAGCAGCGTAGGAAGGGGGGGTGAGGGAGCTTTCTTT | CASSVGRGGEGAFF
TRBJ2-3 | TRBV29-1 | - | - | TGCAGCTCCGTAGGGAAGGGGAAAGGTACAGATACGCAGTATTTT | CSSVGKGKGTDTQYF
TRBJ2-2 | TRBV5-4 | - | - | TGTGCCAGCAGCTTTACCGGCGGGGAGCTGTTTTTT | CASSFTGGELFF
TRBJ2-7 | TRBV5-1 | - | - | TGCGCCAGCAGCTTCGGTAGCGGAGTGCTCTACGAGCAGTACTTC | CASSFGSGVLYEQYF
TRBJ2-7 | TRBV5-1 | TRBD2 | - | TGCGCCAGCAGCTTCGGAGCGGGGGCTCACGAGCAGTACTTC | CASSFGAGAHEQYF
TRBJ1-6 | TRBV10-1 | - | few | TGCGCCAGCAGTGAATACAGGAATAATTCACCCCTCCACTTT | CASSEYRNNSPLHF
TRBJ1-1 | TRBV9 | - | - | TGTGCCAGCAGCTACCCGGGCGAGGGCACTGAAGCTTTCTTT | CASSYPGEGTEAFF
TRBJ2-4 | TRBV4-2 | TRBD2 | - | TGTGCCAGCAGCCAAGATCCGGCGGGGGGGCTAGAAGGTGCCAAAAACATTCAGTACTTC | CASSQDPAGGLEGAKNIQYF
TRBJ1-5 | TRBV6-6 | TRBD1 | - | TGTGCCAGCAGAGGAGACAGGGACAATCAGCCCCAGCATTTT | CASRGDRDNQPQHF
TRBJ2-1 | TRBV9 | TRBD2 | - | TGTGCCAGCAGCGTACAAGAGGGTAGCGGGAGCGGATCCTACAATGAGCAGTTCTTC | CASSVQEGSGSGSYNEQFF
TRBJ1-1 | TRBV28 | TRBD1 | - | TGTGCCAGCAGTAGGGACAGGGTGAACACTGAAGCTTTCTTT | CASSRDRVNTEAFF
TRBJ1-2 | TRBV5-6 | TRBD1 | - | TGTGCCAGCAGCATACAGGGACAGGGCTACACCTTC | CASSIQGQGYTF
TRBJ1-2 | TRBV6-5 | - | - | TGTGCCAGCAGTCCGACAAGGCCCGGTCGGGGCTACACCTTC | CASSPTRPGRGYTF
TRBJ2-1 | TRBV2 | - | - | TGTGCCAGCAGTGAAGCGCTTAGAGGACCTCCCTACAATGAGCAGTTCTTC | CASSEALRGPPYNEQFF
TRBJ1-1 | TRBV2 | - | - | TGTGCCAGCAGCCCCGCGGAGTTAAGGAACACTGAAGCTTTCTTT | CASSPAELRNTEAFF
TRBJ2-1 | TRBV28 | - | - | TGTGCCAGCAGAACGACTCGTGGTGAGCAGTTCTTC | CASRTTRGEQFF
TRBJ1-2 | TRBV18 | - | once | TGTGCCAGCTCACCACCTCGGACGCCGGCTAACTATGGCTACACCTTC | CASSPPRTPANYGYTF
TRBJ2-7 | TRBV28 | TRBD1 | - | TGTGCCAGCAGTACAGGGGGCTGGTATGAGCAGTACTTC | CASSTGGWYEQYF
TRBJ2-5 | TRBV15 | TRBD1 | - | TGTGCCACCAGCTCTCCCTCGACAGGGGATTTCCAAGAGACCCAGTACTTC | CATSSPSTGDFQETQYF
TRBJ2-1 | TRBV27 | - | - | TGTGCCAGCAACCCCGGTGTGGGGGTCATCTACAATGAGCAGTTCTTC | CASNPGVGVIYNEQFF